The TCR beta chain under discussion was sequenced for a study of T cells after yellow fever vaccination. TCRdb ran MiXCR on the 5' RACE reads and lists one entry per CDR3 protein. This repertoire shows 450,000 to 550,000 distinct CDR3 sequences, around a fifth found once; its top ten account for roughly a sixth. This clonotype was seen more than once but under ten times. This specimen consisted of PBMCs, obtained roughly 20 days after the first yellow fever vaccination. The sequence derives from a man younger than 35 who received the YFV17D yellow fever vaccine.

CDR3 nucleotide sequence: TGTGCCAGCAGCCAACAAAGTCGGCTGTTTTTT. It translates to CASSQQSRLFF. The V gene is TRBV7-9, the J gene TRBJ1-4; D is unresolved. The CDR3 extends over 11 amino acids. CDR1 is SEHNR, CDR2 FQNEAQ, per germline (reference sequence). With 5 bases removed from V and 14 bases from J, the gap between germline ends came to 12 bases. Using reference TRBV7-9 and TRBJ1-4 for the parts outside the CDR3, the full variable domain is DTGVSQNPRHKITKRGQNVTFRCDPISEHNRLYWYRQTLGQGPEFLTYFQNEAQLEKSRLLSDRFSAERPKGSFSTLEIQRTEQGDSAMYLCASSQQSRLFFGSGTQLSVL.